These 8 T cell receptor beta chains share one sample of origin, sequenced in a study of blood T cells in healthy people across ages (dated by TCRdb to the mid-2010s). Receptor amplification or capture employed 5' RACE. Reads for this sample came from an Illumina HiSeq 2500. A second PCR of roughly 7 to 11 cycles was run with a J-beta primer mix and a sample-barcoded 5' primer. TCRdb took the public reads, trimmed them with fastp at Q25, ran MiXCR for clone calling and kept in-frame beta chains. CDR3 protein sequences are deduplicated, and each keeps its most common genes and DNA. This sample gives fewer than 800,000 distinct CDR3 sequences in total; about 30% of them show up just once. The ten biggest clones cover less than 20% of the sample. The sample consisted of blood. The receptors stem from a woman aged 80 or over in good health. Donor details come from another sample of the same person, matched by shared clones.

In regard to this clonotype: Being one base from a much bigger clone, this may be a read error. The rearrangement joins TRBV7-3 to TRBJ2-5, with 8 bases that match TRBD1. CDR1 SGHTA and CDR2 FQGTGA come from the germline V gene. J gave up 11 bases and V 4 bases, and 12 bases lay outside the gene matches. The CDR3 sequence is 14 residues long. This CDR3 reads CASSSDRTGSEQYF. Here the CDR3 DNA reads TGTGCCAGCAGCTCGGACAGGACAGGGAGTGAGCAGTACTTC.

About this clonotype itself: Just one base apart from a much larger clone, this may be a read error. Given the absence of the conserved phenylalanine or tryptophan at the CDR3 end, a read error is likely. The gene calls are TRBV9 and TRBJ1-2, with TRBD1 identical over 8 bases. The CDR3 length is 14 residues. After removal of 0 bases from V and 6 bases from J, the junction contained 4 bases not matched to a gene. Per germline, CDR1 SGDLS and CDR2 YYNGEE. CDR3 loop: CASSVESGGHGYTV. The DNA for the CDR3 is TGTGCCAGCAGCGTAGAGTCAGGGGGCCATGGCTACACCGTC.

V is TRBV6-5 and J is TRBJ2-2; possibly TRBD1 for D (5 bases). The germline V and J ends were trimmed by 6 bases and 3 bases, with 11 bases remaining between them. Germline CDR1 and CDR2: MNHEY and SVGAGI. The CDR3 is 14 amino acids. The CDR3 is CASRPQGYTGELFF. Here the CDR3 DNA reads TGTGCCAGCAGGCCCCAGGGATACACCGGGGAGCTGTTTTTT.

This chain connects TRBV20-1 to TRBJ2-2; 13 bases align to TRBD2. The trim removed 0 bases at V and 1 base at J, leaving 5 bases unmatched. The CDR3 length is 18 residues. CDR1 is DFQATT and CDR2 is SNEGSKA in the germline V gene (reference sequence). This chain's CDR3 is CSARDSLAGGMNTGELFF. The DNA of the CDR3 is TGCAGTGCTAGAGACTCACTAGCGGGGGGGATGAACACCGGGGAGCTGTTTTTT.

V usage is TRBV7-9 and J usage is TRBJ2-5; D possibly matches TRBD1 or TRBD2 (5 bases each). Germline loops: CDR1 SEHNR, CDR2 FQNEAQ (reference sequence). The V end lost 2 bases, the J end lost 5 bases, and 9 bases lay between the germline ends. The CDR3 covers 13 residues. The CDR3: CASSLNEGETQYF. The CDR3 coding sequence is TGTGCCAGCAGCTTAAACGAGGGGGAGACCCAGTACTTC.

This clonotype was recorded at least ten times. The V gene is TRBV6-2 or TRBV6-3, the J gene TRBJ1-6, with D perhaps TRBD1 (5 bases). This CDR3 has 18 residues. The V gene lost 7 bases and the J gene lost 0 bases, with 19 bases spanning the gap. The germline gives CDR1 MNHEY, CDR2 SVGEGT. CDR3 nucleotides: TGTGCCAGCACCCCGTCGGGGACCAAGAGCTCCTATAATTCACCCCTCCACTTT. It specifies CASTPSGTKSSYNSPLHF.

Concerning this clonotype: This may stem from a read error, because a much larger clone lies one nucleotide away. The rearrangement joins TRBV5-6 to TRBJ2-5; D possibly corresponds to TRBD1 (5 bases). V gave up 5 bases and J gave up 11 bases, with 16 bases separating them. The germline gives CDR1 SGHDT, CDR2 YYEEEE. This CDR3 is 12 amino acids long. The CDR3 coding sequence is TGTGCCAGCAGGAAGCAGGGCAATGAGCAGTACTTC. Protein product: CASRKQGNEQYF.

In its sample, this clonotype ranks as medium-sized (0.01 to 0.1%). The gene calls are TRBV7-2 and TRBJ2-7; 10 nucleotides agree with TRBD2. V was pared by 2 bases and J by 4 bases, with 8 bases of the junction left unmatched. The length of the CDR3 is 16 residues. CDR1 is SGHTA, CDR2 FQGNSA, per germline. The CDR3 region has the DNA TGTGCCAGCAGCTTAAGCGGGGGGGCCTTAGGTTACGAGCAGTACTTC. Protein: CASSLSGGALGYEQYF.